Listed here are 9 T cell receptor beta chains from one sample, sequenced in a study of response to subunit inactivated influenza vaccine. TCRdb analysed the RT-PCR reads with MiXCR anew, one entry per CDR3 protein. This sample carries 430,000 or so distinct CDR3 sequences, 9.5% to 12% of them seen once, and the ten largest clones take more than 10%. This sample comprised PBMCs from blood, obtained 40 to 50 days after vaccination. The source of these receptors is a man aged 45-65 years who received an inactivated influenza vaccine.

The table lists this clonotype with a few counts. The chain employs TRBV11-2 and TRBJ2-1; no clear D gene. The V end was cut by 5 bases, the J end by 10 bases, with 9 bases between. The CDR3 length is 11 residues. Looked up from germline, CDR1 is SGHAT and CDR2 is FQNNGV. CDR3 sequence: CASSPAREQFF. The CDR3 DNA sequence: TGTGCCAGCAGCCCTGCCCGGGAGCAGTTCTTC. Looking up the rest from reference TRBV11-2 and TRBJ2-1 gives the full variable domain: EAGVAQSPRYKIIEKRQSVAFWCNPISGHATLYWYQQILGQGPKLLIQFQNNGVVDDSQLPKDRFSAERLKGVDSTLKIQPAKLEDSAVYLCASSPAREQFFGPGTRLTVL.

This clonotype was observed at least ten times. The J gene is TRBJ1-5, the V gene TRBV12-3 or TRBV12-4; D remains ambiguous. The CDR3 is 15 amino acids. Trimming took off 1 base at V and 1 base at J, with 8 bases between the two ends. The CDR3 is CASSLGGNSNQPQHF. In nucleotides, the CDR3 is TGTGCCAGCAGTTTAGGAGGGAACAGCAATCAGCCCCAGCATTTT.

The gene calls are TRBV5-1 and TRBJ1-4; no definite D call. Trimming took 5 bases from V and 3 from J, leaving 14 bases between them. CDR3 size: 15 residues. Germline V gene lookup returns CDR1 SGHRS and CDR2 YFSETQ. The CDR3 DNA follows: TGCGCCAGCAGACCGTCTGGGTTGGCTAATGAAAAACTGTTTTTT. Protein product: CASRPSGLANEKLFF.

This clonotype was seen repeatedly, ten times or more. CDR3: CASSQDGVNTGELFF. DNA of the CDR3: TGTGCCAGCAGCCAAGACGGGGTTAACACCGGGGAGCTGTTTTTT. This chain uses TRBV4-2 with TRBJ2-2; D possibly corresponds to TRBD2 (5 bases). The CDR3 is 15 residues long. V lost 0 bases and J 2 bases, leaving 7 bases between the germline ends. Per the germline V gene, CDR1 is LGHNA and CDR2 is YNFKEQ.

This clonotype was found a few times. The chain carries TRBV20-1 and TRBJ1-1; D remains ambiguous. V was trimmed by 2 bases and J by 11 bases, leaving 12 bases between them. The CDR3 length is 11 residues. In germline, CDR1 is DFQATT, CDR2 SNEGSKA (reference sequence). The CDR3 DNA is TGCAGTGCTAGAAAACGGGTGGACGCTTTCTTT. Its protein is CSARKRVDAFF.

This clonotype was detected many times. In DNA form, the CDR3 reads TGTGCCAGCAGTGGGGGGAGGGTCCAAGAGACCCAGTACTTC. Translated, it gives CASSGGRVQETQYF. This sequence joins TRBV12-3 or TRBV12-4 and TRBJ2-5; 7 nucleotides agree with TRBD2. This CDR3 region has 14 residues. The V and J ends lost 5 bases and 1 base, in that order; junction bases with no gene match: 4.

This rearrangement joins TRBV4-1 to TRBJ2-1; 9 positions match TRBD2. The CDR3 sequence is 17 residues long. Unmatched junction bases numbered 8, after V lost 3 bases and J lost 2 bases. The V gene's germline CDR1 is MGHRA and CDR2 YSYEKL. The CDR3 sequence is CASSHPPSGETYNEQFF. Written as DNA, the CDR3 is TGCGCCAGCAGCCACCCACCTAGCGGGGAGACCTACAATGAGCAGTTCTTC.

The table lists this clonotype with many counts. The rearrangement joins TRBV12-3 or TRBV12-4 to TRBJ2-5, with TRBD2 as a possible D gene (6 bases). V dropped 6 bases and J dropped 5 bases, with 16 bases sitting between them. There are 14 residues in the CDR3. CDR3 amino acids: CASSYRTGGETQYF. As DNA, the CDR3 is TGTGCCAGCAGCTACAGGACTGGAGGGGAGACCCAGTACTTC.

This clonotype was found a few times. V is TRBV29-1 and J is TRBJ1-5; 10 bases are a match to TRBD1. This CDR3 is built from 12 residues. With V trimmed by 4 bases and J by 9 bases, 3 bases remained unmatched. Germline V gives CDR1 SQVTM, CDR2 ANQGSEA. The CDR3: CSVGGQGTPQHF. Here the CDR3 DNA reads TGCAGCGTTGGGGGACAGGGGACGCCCCAGCATTTT.